What follows are 6 T cell receptor beta chains derived from one specimen sequenced in a study of monozygotic twins with cystic fibrosis. Sequencing was performed with immunoSEQ multiplex PCR; in TCRdb, only in-frame clones are kept and a portion is missing. In the table there are tens of thousands of clones, under 90% of which are singletons. The sample taken for sequencing was blood. Every receptor here comes from a girl aged 2-15 years with cystic fibrosis.

This clone was found a few times. This chain joins TRBV27 and TRBJ1-6; no reliable D call. CDR1 MNHEY and CDR2 SMNVEV come from the germline V gene (reference sequence). This CDR3 spans 17 amino acids. Trimming pared 6 bases from V and 9 bases from J, leaving 24 bases between. CDR3 bases: TGTGCCAGCAGCTCAGTTGGGCTCTCCGTCCACCTTTCACCCCTCCACTTT. Protein sequence: CASSSVGLSVHLSPLHF.

A few counts support this clone. This chain joins TRBV30 and TRBJ1-1; D gene uncertain. Germline V gene lookup returns CDR1 GTSNPN and CDR2 SVGIG (reference sequence). Trimming cost V 0 bases and J 3 bases, with 8 bases left between them. This CDR3 has 13 amino acids. DNA of the CDR3: TGTGCCTGGAGTGTAAGTGGTGACACTGAAGCTTTCTTT. Translating it yields CAWSVSGDTEAFF. Using reference TRBV30 and TRBJ1-1 for the parts outside the CDR3, the full variable domain is SQTIHQWPATLVQPVGSPLSLECTVEGTSNPNLYWYRQAAGRGLQLLFYSVGIGQISSEVPQNLSASRPQDRQFILSSKKLLLSDSGFYLCAWSVSGDTEAFFGQGTRLTVV.

This clone was seen a single time. This sequence joins TRBV30 and TRBJ1-5; D not certain. CDR3 length equals 13 residues. Trimming left V 1 base short and J 7 bases short, with 11 bases between. Germline values: CDR1 GTSNPN, CDR2 SVGIG (reference sequence). In DNA form, the CDR3 reads TGTGCCTGGAGTGGGGAAGGGAGGCAGCCCCAGCATTTT. Its protein product is CAWSGEGRQPQHF. The full variable domain, in which reference TRBV30 and TRBJ1-5 provide the parts outside the CDR3, is SQTIHQWPATLVQPVGSPLSLECTVEGTSNPNLYWYRQAAGRGLQLLFYSVGIGQISSEVPQNLSASRPQDRQFILSSKKLLLSDSGFYLCAWSGEGRQPQHFGDGTRLSIL.

This chain joins TRBV29-1 and TRBJ2-2; D remains unclear. Trimming removed 4 bases at V and 0 bases at J, with 9 bases between. The CDR3 loop spans 14 amino acids. Germline V lookup: CDR1 SQVTM, CDR2 ANQGSEA. The CDR3 DNA sequence: TGCAGCGTTGTGTTAGGCGCGAACACCGGGGAGCTGTTTTTT. Residues: CSVVLGANTGELFF.

The CDR3 sequence: CASSPGGNQPQHF. The CDR3 DNA sequence: TGTGCCAGCAGCCCCGGGGGGAATCAGCCCCAGCATTTT. The chain combines TRBV7-9 with TRBJ1-5; possible D gene TRBD1, 5 bases. The CDR3 spans 13 residues. Germline lookup yields CDR1 SEHNR and CDR2 FQNEAQ (reference sequence). The V gene lost 5 bases and the J gene lost 4 bases, with 9 bases spanning the gap. The full variable domain, its missing parts supplied by reference TRBV7-9 and TRBJ1-5, is DTGVSQNPRHKITKRGQNVTFRCDPISEHNRLYWYRQTLGQGPEFLTYFQNEAQLEKSRLLSDRFSAERPKGSFSTLEIQRTEQGDSAMYLCASSPGGNQPQHFGDGTRLSIL.

V gene TRBV9 combines with J gene TRBJ2-2; TRBD1 aligns across 8 bases. V gave up 4 bases and J gave up 4 bases; unmatched junction bases: 6. The CDR3 extends over 15 amino acids. The germline V gene encodes CDR1 SGDLS and CDR2 YYNGEE. CDR3 DNA: TGTGCCAGCAGCTCCCAGGGGGCACGCACCGGGGAGCTGTTTTTT. It specifies CASSSQGARTGELFF.